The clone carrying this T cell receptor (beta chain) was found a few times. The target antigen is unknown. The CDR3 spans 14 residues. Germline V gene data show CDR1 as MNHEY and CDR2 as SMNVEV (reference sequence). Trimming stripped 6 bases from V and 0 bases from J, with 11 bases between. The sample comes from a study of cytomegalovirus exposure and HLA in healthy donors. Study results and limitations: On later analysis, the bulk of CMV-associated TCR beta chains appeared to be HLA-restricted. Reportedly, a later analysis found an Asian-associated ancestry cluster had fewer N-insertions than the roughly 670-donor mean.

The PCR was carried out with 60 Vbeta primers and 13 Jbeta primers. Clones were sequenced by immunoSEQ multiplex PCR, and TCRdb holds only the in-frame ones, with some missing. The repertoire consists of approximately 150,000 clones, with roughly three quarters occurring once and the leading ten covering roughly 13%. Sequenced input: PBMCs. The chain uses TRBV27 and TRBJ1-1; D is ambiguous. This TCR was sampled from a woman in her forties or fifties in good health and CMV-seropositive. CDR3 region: CASSIGFVNTEAFF. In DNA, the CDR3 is TGTGCCAGCAGCATCGGGTTTGTGAACACTGAAGCTTTCTTT.